This entry describes one TCR beta chain. Only in-frame clones appear in the TCRdb table, and some are missing; sequencing was by immunoSEQ multiplex PCR. This table has approximately 130,000 clones, around 87% appearing once. The CDR3 is 13 amino acids. V lost 5 bases and J lost 4; bases outside the gene matches: 1. Germline-derived CDR1 and CDR2 are LNHDA and SQIVND (reference sequence). These data belong to a study of blood T cell repertoires in COVID-19. Study as a whole: The United States, Italy and Spain provided the acute and convalescent COVID-19 samples.

The origin of this receptor is a man aged 50-60 years with acute or convalescent COVID-19. V is TRBV19 and J is TRBJ2-5, with 10 nucleotides matching TRBD2. Source material: peripheral blood. For the CDR3, the DNA is TGTGCCAGTAGTCTAGCGGGAGTAGAGACCCAGTACTTC. Translation: CASSLAGVETQYF.